The clone carrying this T cell receptor (beta chain) was observed a single time. Its antigen is not identified. The sample belongs to a study of vaccination effects on CD4 cells after COVID-19. Points from the study as a whole: Few convalescent patients and no early post-infection timepoints were included in the study. Marked clonal contraction was seen in infection- and vaccine-induced clones late after vaccination.

Method: immunoSEQ multiplex PCR; TCRdb's copy keeps in-frame clones and lacks some. The sample holds about 20,000 clones; approximately 72% are singletons and the top ten take 9.1%. Germline loops: CDR1 MNHEY, CDR2 SVGAGI. V was shortened by 9 bases and J by 4 bases, with 9 bases between the two germline ends. The CDR3 is made up of 12 amino acids. Expansion of antigen-specific CD4+ T cells with viral peptide pools was carried out by the ViraFEST assay before sequencing. Isolation of CD4+ T cells took place after approximately 10 days of culture. Negative nucleocapsid antibody tests before and after vaccination confirmed no previous SARS-CoV-2 infection. Supplemented with 8.5 to 10 IU/ml IL-2 and 10 ug/ml peptides, fewer than 2.5 million PBMC per well were kept in culture. A half-medium replacement with IL-2 medium was carried out on days 3 and 7.

The material sequenced was CD4+ T cells from PBMCs cultured with HCoV-NL63 spike peptides, taken before COVID-19 vaccination. This chain uses TRBV6-5 with TRBJ2-2; D remains unclear. This receptor was taken from a human donor who received a COVID-19 vaccine. Written as DNA, the CDR3 is TGTGCCAGTGGCGAGATCACCGGGGAGCTGTTTTTT. It specifies CASGEITGELFF.